This T cell receptor (beta chain) is drawn from a study of T cells after yellow fever vaccination. The study's findings and limits: The appearance of a small share of clonotypes in both CD4 and CD8 compartments was observed. From the bulk population, abundant clonotypes could contaminate and appear within FACS-sorted repertoires. In post-booster samples, most primary-vaccination clones reappeared (roughly 96% CD4, 88% CD8).

V lost 4 bases and J lost 1, with 13 bases in between. The CDR3 spans 15 residues. The germline CDR1 and CDR2 sequences are MGHRA and YSYEKL. TCRdb ran MiXCR on the 5' RACE reads and lists one entry per CDR3 protein. The table shows a few hundred thousand distinct CDR3 sequences, with 8% to 9.5% occurring only once. Only a few counts were recorded for this clonotype. Its antigen is not known. The receptor comes from a young man who received the YFV17D yellow fever vaccine. The chain carries TRBV4-1 and TRBJ1-1, with D uncertain. The sample consisted of PBMCs, taken about 49 days after the first yellow fever vaccination. DNA of the CDR3: TGCGCCAGCAGCCTAGGGTTCGCCCAGAACACTGAAGCTTTCTTT. Translating gives CASSLGFAQNTEAFF.